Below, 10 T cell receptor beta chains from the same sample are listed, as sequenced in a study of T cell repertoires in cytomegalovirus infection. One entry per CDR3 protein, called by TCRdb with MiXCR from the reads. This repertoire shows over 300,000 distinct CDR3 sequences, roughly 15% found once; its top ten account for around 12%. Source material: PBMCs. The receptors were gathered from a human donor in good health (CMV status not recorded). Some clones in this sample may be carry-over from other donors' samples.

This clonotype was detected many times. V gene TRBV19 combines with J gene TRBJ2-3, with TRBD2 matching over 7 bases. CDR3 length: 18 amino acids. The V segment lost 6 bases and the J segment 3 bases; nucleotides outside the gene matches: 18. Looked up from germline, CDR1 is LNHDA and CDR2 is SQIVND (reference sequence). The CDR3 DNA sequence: TGTGCCAGTAGCCCGAACCCCGGACTAGTAGGGTGGACAGATACGCAGTATTTT. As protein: CASSPNPGLVGWTDTQYF.

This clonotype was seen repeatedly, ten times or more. This chain's CDR3 is CSARDAPGQIPYEQYF. The CDR3 DNA follows: TGCAGTGCTAGAGACGCACCGGGACAGATACCCTACGAGCAGTACTTC. The chain employs TRBV20-1 and TRBJ2-7, with TRBD1 identical over 7 bases. The CDR3 length is 16 residues. Trimming cost V 0 bases and J 2 bases; bases outside gene matches: 10. The germline V gene encodes CDR1 DFQATT and CDR2 SNEGSKA (reference sequence).

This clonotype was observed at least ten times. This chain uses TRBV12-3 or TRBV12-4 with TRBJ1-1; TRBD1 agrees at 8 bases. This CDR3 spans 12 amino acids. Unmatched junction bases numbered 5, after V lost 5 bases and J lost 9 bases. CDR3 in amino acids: CASSKDRGQAFF. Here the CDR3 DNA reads TGTGCCAGCAGTAAAGACAGGGGACAAGCTTTCTTT.

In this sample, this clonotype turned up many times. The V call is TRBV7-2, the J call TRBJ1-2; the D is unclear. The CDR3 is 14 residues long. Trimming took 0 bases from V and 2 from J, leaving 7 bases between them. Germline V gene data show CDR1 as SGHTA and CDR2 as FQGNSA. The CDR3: CASSLAVRNYGYTF. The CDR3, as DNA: TGTGCCAGCAGCTTAGCGGTCAGAAACTATGGCTACACCTTC.

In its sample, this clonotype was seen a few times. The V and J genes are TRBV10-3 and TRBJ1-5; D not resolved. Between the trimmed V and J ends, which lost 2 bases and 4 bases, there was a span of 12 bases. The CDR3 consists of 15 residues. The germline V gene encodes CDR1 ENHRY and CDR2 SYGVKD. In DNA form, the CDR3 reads TGTGCCATCAGTGAGATGGCAAGGGAGAATCAGCCCCAGCATTTT. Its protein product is CAISEMARENQPQHF.

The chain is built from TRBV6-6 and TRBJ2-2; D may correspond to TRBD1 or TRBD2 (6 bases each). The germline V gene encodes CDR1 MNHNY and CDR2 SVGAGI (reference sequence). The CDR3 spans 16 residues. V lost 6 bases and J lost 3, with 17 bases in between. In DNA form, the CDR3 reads TGTGCCAGCAGCCCCGCCGGAGGGGGTTACACCGGGGAGCTGTTTTTT. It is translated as CASSPAGGGYTGELFF.

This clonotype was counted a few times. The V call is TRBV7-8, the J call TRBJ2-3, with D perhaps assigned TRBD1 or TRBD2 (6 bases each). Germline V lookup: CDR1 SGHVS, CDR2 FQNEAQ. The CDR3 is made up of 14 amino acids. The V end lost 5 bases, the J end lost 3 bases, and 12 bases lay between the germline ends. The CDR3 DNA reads TGTGCCAGCAGCCAGACGGGGGCGACAGATACGCAGTATTTT. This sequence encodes CASSQTGATDTQYF.

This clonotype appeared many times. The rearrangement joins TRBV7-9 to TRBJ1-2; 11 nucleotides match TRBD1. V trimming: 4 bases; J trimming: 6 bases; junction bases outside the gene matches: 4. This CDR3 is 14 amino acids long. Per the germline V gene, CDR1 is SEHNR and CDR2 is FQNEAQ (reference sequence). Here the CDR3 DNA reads TGTGCCAGCAGCTACGGGACAGGGGGAGATGGCTACACCTTC. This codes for CASSYGTGGDGYTF.

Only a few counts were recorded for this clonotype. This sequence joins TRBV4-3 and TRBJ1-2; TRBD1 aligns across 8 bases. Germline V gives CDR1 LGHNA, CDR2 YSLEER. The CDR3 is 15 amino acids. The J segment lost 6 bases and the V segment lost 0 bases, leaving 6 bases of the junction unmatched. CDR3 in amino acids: CASSQEGTGSHGYTF. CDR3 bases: TGCGCCAGCAGCCAAGAAGGGACAGGATCACATGGCTACACCTTC.

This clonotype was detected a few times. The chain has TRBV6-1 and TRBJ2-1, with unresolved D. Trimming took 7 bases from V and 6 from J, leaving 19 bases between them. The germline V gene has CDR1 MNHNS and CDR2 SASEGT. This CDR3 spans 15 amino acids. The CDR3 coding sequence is TGTGCCAGCACCAGACAATTTTTGTCAATCAATGAGCAGTTCTTC. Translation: CASTRQFLSINEQFF.